The 4 T cell receptor beta chains in this list originate from one sample, sequenced in a study of blood T cell repertoires in COVID-19. The repertoire was sequenced with immunoSEQ multiplex PCR; TCRdb's copy has only in-frame clones and lacks some. This sample yields 200,000 to 250,000 clones, of which around 80% are seen a single time; roughly a tenth belongs to the top ten. The sequencing input was peripheral blood. All receptors come from a man aged 50 or older with active or convalescent COVID-19.

The chain has TRBV13 and TRBJ1-2, with a possible D match to TRBD1 (6 bases). V was trimmed by 2 bases and J by 8 bases, leaving 18 bases between them. The CDR3 is 15 amino acids. Germline V CDR1 and CDR2: PRHDT, FYEKMQ (reference sequence). The CDR3 spells CASSLYRTAPRGYTF. CDR3 sequence (DNA): TGTGCCAGCAGCTTATATAGGACAGCCCCTAGGGGCTACACCTTC.

This clone was recorded a few times. This chain uses TRBV6-5 with TRBJ2-3, with D possibly TRBD1 on 5 matching bases. The CDR3 is 11 amino acids. The ends were cut back, 8 bases at V and 4 bases at J, with 7 bases in the middle. Germline V lookup: CDR1 MNHEY, CDR2 SVGAGI. This CDR3 is CASSGPDTQYF. CDR3 bases: TGTGCCAGCTCAGGGCCAGATACGCAGTATTTT.

The chain recombines TRBV5-4 with TRBJ1-3; weak D call: TRBD1 (5 bases). Germline V gene sequence: CDR1 SGHNT, CDR2 YYREEE (reference sequence). The CDR3 is 16 residues long. Trimming left V 4 bases short and J 0 bases short, with 14 bases between. Written as DNA, the CDR3 is TGTGCCAGCAGCCCAGTAGCAGGGTTCTCTGGAAACACCATATATTTT. This encodes CASSPVAGFSGNTIYF.

As concerns this clone: Other DNA sequences in this specimen translate into the identical CDR3. The rearrangement uses TRBV24-1 and TRBJ2-5; 8 nucleotides agree with TRBD1. This CDR3 has 15 amino acids. The V and J ends lost 3 bases and 5 bases, in that order; junction bases with no gene match: 7. The germline V gene has CDR1 KGHDR and CDR2 SFDVKD. The CDR3 nucleotides are TGTGCCACCAGTGATCCTCAGGGGGCCGGGGAGACCCAGTACTTC. Amino acid sequence: CATSDPQGAGETQYF.